The 20 T cell receptor beta chains listed next were all sequenced from one sample in a study of T cells in Graves' hyperthyroidism and ophthalmopathy. RNA transcripts gave rise to amplified TCR beta CDR3 regions. First-round RT-PCR with HTBI primers amplified the TCR CDR3 region. Each CDR3 protein gets one entry after TCRdb re-called the multiplex PCR reads with MiXCR. The table has some 620,000 distinct CDR3 sequences, 15% to 20% seen once. Sequencing was done on a sample of blood. Every receptor here comes from a woman in her thirties with Graves' hyperthyroidism.

This clonotype occurred many times. The chain joins TRBV6-1 to TRBJ2-5; D remains ambiguous. Trimming shortened V by 3 bases and J by 5 bases, and 10 bases separated the two germline ends. CDR1 is MNHNS, CDR2 SASEGT, per germline. The CDR3 length is 13 residues. The CDR3 sequence is CASSELYGETQYF. The DNA of the CDR3 is TGTGCCAGCAGTGAGTTGTACGGGGAGACCCAGTACTTC.

This clonotype was observed at least ten times. J is TRBJ2-7 and V is TRBV7-2; no reliable D call. The CDR3 is 14 residues long. The germline CDR1 and CDR2 sequences are SGHTA and FQGNSA. The V and J ends lost 1 base and 5 bases respectively, with 12 bases between them. The CDR3 region is CASSLDPGVDEQYF. CDR3 DNA: TGTGCCAGCAGCTTAGACCCTGGAGTCGACGAGCAGTACTTC.

This chain links TRBV4-2 with TRBJ2-7; D possibly uses TRBD1 or TRBD2 (5 bases each). CDR1 LGHNA and CDR2 YNFKEQ come from the germline V gene. The CDR3 runs to 14 residues. V was pared by 6 bases and J by 2 bases, with 14 bases between. The CDR3 spells CASSHHGGAYEQYF. In DNA, the CDR3 is TGTGCCAGCAGTCACCATGGGGGAGCCTACGAGCAGTACTTC.

The sample holds a few counts of this clonotype. The chain carries TRBV12-5 and TRBJ1-1; D remains ambiguous. The ends were cut back, 2 bases at V and 1 base at J, with 8 bases in the middle. Germline V gives CDR1 LGHNT, CDR2 FRNRAP. The CDR3 is 14 residues long. The CDR3 reads CASGLSWENTEAFF. Here the CDR3 DNA reads TGTGCTAGTGGTTTGAGTTGGGAGAACACTGAAGCTTTCTTT.

With respect to this clonotype: A much larger clone differs from this one at a single base, so this may be a read error. The rearrangement joins TRBV7-9 to TRBJ2-7, with unresolved D. The CDR3 is 14 residues long. Looked up from germline, CDR1 is SEHNR and CDR2 is FQNEAQ (reference sequence). CDR3 DNA: TGTGCCAACAGCCCACGGTCTGGCTCCTACGAGCAGTACTTC. This gives the protein CANSPRSGSYEQYF.

This chain links TRBV5-1 with TRBJ2-1; 7 bases line up with TRBD2. Germline V lookup: CDR1 SGHRS, CDR2 YFSETQ. The V and J ends lost 0 bases and 7 bases, in that order; junction bases with no gene match: 7. The CDR3 contains 15 residues. The CDR3 sequence is CASSLDGGSSNEQFF. CDR3 DNA sequence: TGCGCCAGCAGCTTGGATGGCGGGAGCAGTAATGAGCAGTTCTTC.

This clonotype has a count of ten or more. This chain links TRBV12-3 or TRBV12-4 with TRBJ2-2, with a possible D match to TRBD2 (6 bases). The V and J ends lost 3 bases and 7 bases respectively, with 21 bases between them. CDR3 length: 17 residues. The CDR3, as DNA: TGTGCCAGCAGTTTCGCCCCAATCGCGGGATGGGTCGGGGAGCTGTTTTTT. Protein sequence: CASSFAPIAGWVGELFF.

The V call is TRBV19, the J call TRBJ2-3; 15 bases are a match to TRBD2. Germline V gene data show CDR1 as LNHDA and CDR2 as SQIVND (reference sequence). The CDR3 loop spans 15 amino acids. J was trimmed by 8 bases and V by 6 bases; bases with no gene match: 6. CDR3 loop: CASSQRTSGRATQYF. The CDR3 nucleotides are TGTGCCAGTAGCCAACGGACTAGCGGGAGGGCTACGCAGTATTTT. The whole variable domain, remainder taken from reference TRBV19 and TRBJ2-3, is DGGITQSPKYLFRKEGQNVTLSCEQNLNHDAMYWYRQDPGQGLRLIYYSQIVNDFQKGDIAEGYSVSREKKESFPLTVTSAQKNPTAFYLCASSQRTSGRATQYFGPGTRLTVL.

The chain links TRBV20-1 to TRBJ1-5; D is unclear. CDR3 length: 14 amino acids. V gave up 6 bases and J gave up 1 base, with 13 bases separating them. Per the germline V gene, CDR1 is DFQATT and CDR2 is SNEGSKA (reference sequence). CDR3 sequence: CSAHRATSNQPQHF. The CDR3 nucleotides are TGCAGTGCACACCGGGCGACGAGCAATCAGCCCCAGCATTTT.

This clonotype was seen only a few times. This chain links TRBV12-3 or TRBV12-4 with TRBJ1-2, with a tentative D call TRBD1 (5 bases). V was shortened by 6 bases and J by 0 bases, with 14 bases between the two germline ends. The CDR3 is 15 amino acids. For the CDR3, the DNA is TGTGCCAGCAGGGTCGGGGCGGGTACTAACTATGGCTACACCTTC. Translated, it gives CASRVGAGTNYGYTF.

This clonotype was found many times. This chain links TRBV27 with TRBJ2-1; D gene uncertain. With 3 bases removed from V and 6 bases from J, the gap between germline ends came to 6 bases. This CDR3 region has 12 residues. Germline V gene data show CDR1 as MNHEY and CDR2 as SMNVEV (reference sequence). CDR3 protein: CASSFRTNEQFF. DNA for the CDR3: TGTGCCAGCAGTTTTCGGACCAATGAGCAGTTCTTC.

The chain recombines TRBV7-2 with TRBJ2-7; D may be TRBD1 (5 bases). The CDR3 runs to 16 residues. With 5 bases removed from V and 0 bases from J, the gap between germline ends came to 17 bases. CDR1 and CDR2 from the germline V gene are SGHTA and FQGNSA. Here the CDR3 reads CASSDDLQGLSYEQYF. The CDR3 DNA follows: TGTGCCAGCAGCGACGACCTTCAGGGCCTCTCCTACGAGCAGTACTTC.

The V call is TRBV5-5, the J call TRBJ1-1; D remains ambiguous. Germline V CDR1 and CDR2: SGHKS, YYEKEE (reference sequence). The length of the CDR3 is 14 residues. The germline V and J ends were trimmed by 0 bases and 1 base, with 7 bases remaining between them. CDR3 sequence: CASSLALRNTEAFF. In nucleotides, the CDR3 is TGTGCCAGCAGCTTGGCGTTGCGGAACACTGAAGCTTTCTTT.

In this sample, this clonotype turned up many times. This chain joins TRBV29-1 and TRBJ2-3; D ambiguous. Deletions cut 3 bases from V and 7 bases from J, with 8 bases between. In germline, CDR1 is SQVTM, CDR2 ANQGSEA. The CDR3 has 11 residues. CDR3 sequence (DNA): TGCAGCGTTGACTGGTCCAATACGCAGTATTTT. Residues: CSVDWSNTQYF.

This clonotype was observed a few times. The chain carries TRBV4-1 and TRBJ2-1; a possible D gene is TRBD1 (6 bases). CDR3 length: 17 residues. V was cut by 0 bases and J by 1 base, with 13 bases left in between. CDR1 MGHRA and CDR2 YSYEKL come from the germline V gene. The CDR3 DNA sequence: TGCGCCAGCAGCCAAGATCAAGTCAGGGGTTCCTACAATGAGCAGTTCTTC. Amino acid sequence: CASSQDQVRGSYNEQFF.

This clonotype was picked up many times. The V call is TRBV28, the J call TRBJ2-7; TRBD2 aligns across 12 bases. CDR3 length equals 15 residues. With V trimmed by 5 bases and J by 3 bases, 5 bases remained unmatched. CDR1 MDHEN and CDR2 SYDVKM come from the germline V gene. DNA for the CDR3: TGTGCCAGCAGTCTAGCGGGAGGGCTCATCTACGAGCAGTACTTC. The encoded protein is CASSLAGGLIYEQYF.

In its sample, this clonotype was seen many times. The chain links TRBV28 to TRBJ2-3; no clear D gene. CDR1 MDHEN and CDR2 SYDVKM come from the germline V gene. The CDR3 is 12 residues long. The V end was cut by 3 bases, the J end by 3 bases, with 4 bases between. The CDR3 sequence is CASSFWTDTQYF. CDR3 nucleotides: TGTGCCAGCAGTTTTTGGACAGATACGCAGTATTTT. Using reference TRBV28 and TRBJ2-3 for the parts outside the CDR3, the full variable domain is DVKVTQSSRYLVKRTGEKVFLECVQDMDHENMFWYRQDPGLGLRLIYFSYDVKMKEKGDIPEGYSVSREKKERFSLILESASTNQTSMYLCASSFWTDTQYFGPGTRLTVL.

The V call is TRBV4-1, the J call TRBJ2-5; 11 nucleotides line up with TRBD1. CDR1 is MGHRA, CDR2 YSYEKL, per germline. The CDR3 runs to 18 residues. Trimming at V came to 3 bases and at J to 2 bases, leaving 11 bases not matched to a gene. The CDR3 DNA sequence: TGCGCCAGCAGCCAGGACAGGGGGCGTCGCGGATTTCAAGAGACCCAGTACTTC. Its protein is CASSQDRGRRGFQETQYF.

This clonotype was found a few times. The chain links TRBV6-1 to TRBJ2-7; 9 nucleotides agree with TRBD1. Germline V CDR1 and CDR2: MNHNS, SASEGT. V trimming: 5 bases; J trimming: 0 bases; junction bases outside the gene matches: 2. This CDR3 is built from 14 residues. The DNA for the CDR3 is TGTGCCAGCAGTATACAGGGGGCCTCCTACGAGCAGTACTTC. This codes for CASSIQGASYEQYF.

This clonotype occurred a few times. The V and J genes are TRBV6-5 and TRBJ1-4, with D possibly matching TRBD1 (5 bases). Trimming removed 0 bases at V and 8 bases at J, with 10 bases between. Germline loops: CDR1 MNHEY, CDR2 SVGAGI. The CDR3 loop spans 14 amino acids. The CDR3 here is CASSYSGGSEKLFF. CDR3 coding DNA: TGTGCCAGCAGTTACTCGGGGGGTTCCGAAAAACTGTTTTTT.